Below, 20 T cell receptor beta chains from the same sample are listed, as sequenced in a study of graft-versus-host responses after intestinal transplantation. These receptors have no identified antigens. Sequencing used immunoSEQ multiplex PCR; TCRdb keeps in-frame clones, though not all of them. Here the sample spans around 97,000 clones, about nine tenths being singletons. This specimen was unstimulated CD8+ T cells sorted from spleen or lymph node cells, taken before intestinal transplant. The receptor source for this set is a human donor who received an intestinal transplant.

This clone was detected a few times. The genes are TRBV10-3 and TRBJ1-6; D may be TRBD1 (6 bases). The ends were cut back, 6 bases at V and 7 bases at J, with 13 bases in the middle. CDR1 is ENHRY and CDR2 is SYGVKD in the germline V gene. The CDR3 is 14 residues long. CDR3 sequence: CAISRNRANSPLHF. DNA for the CDR3: TGTGCCATCAGCAGAAACAGGGCCAATTCACCCCTCCACTTT.

The V and J genes are TRBV15 and TRBJ2-2, with no clear D. With 0 bases removed from V and 5 bases from J, the gap between germline ends came to 4 bases. CDR3 length: 13 residues. Germline CDR1 is LNHNV and CDR2 is YYDKDF (reference sequence). CDR3 region: CATSRDGTGELFF. In DNA form, the CDR3 reads TGTGCCACCAGCAGAGATGGGACCGGGGAGCTGTTTTTT.

The V call is TRBV13, the J call TRBJ2-1; 10 nucleotides agree with TRBD1. Germline V gene lookup returns CDR1 PRHDT and CDR2 FYEKMQ (reference sequence). V was clipped by 5 bases and J by 7 bases; unmatched bases: 5. The CDR3 extends over 14 amino acids. This CDR3 is CASSEDRGRNEQFF. CDR3 nucleotide sequence: TGTGCCAGCAGCGAAGACAGGGGGCGTAATGAGCAGTTCTTC.

The genes are TRBV4-1 and TRBJ2-1, with 7 bases lining up with TRBD2. The CDR3 covers 17 residues. The ends lost 3 bases at V and 2 bases at J; junction bases unmatched: 10. The germline V gene encodes CDR1 MGHRA and CDR2 YSYEKL. DNA of the CDR3: TGCGCCAGCAGCCATAAACCCGGCGGGAGCGCCTACAATGAGCAGTTCTTC. Translated: CASSHKPGGSAYNEQFF.

This clone turned up a few times. This rearrangement joins TRBV7-3 to TRBJ2-2; D is possibly TRBD1 (5 bases). This CDR3 is 13 amino acids long. Germline CDR1 SGHTA, CDR2 FQGTGA. V was pared by 5 bases and J by 8 bases, with 12 bases between. The CDR3 DNA sequence: TGTGCCAGCAGCCAGACAGTGGGAGGGGAGCTGTTTTTT. This translates into CASSQTVGGELFF. Combining the CDR3 with reference TRBV7-3 and TRBJ2-2 gives the whole variable domain GAGVSQTPSNKVTEKGKYVELRCDPISGHTALYWYRQSLGQGPEFLIYFQGTGAADDSGLPNDRFFAVRPEGSVSTLKIQRTERGDSAVYLCASSQTVGGELFFGEGSRLTVL.

This chain joins TRBV19 and TRBJ1-5; TRBD1 might be the D (5 bases). This CDR3 spans 16 amino acids. In germline, CDR1 is LNHDA, CDR2 SQIVND (reference sequence). Trimming took 2 bases from V and 0 from J, leaving 11 bases between them. CDR3 nucleotide sequence: TGTGCCAGTAGTATACAGGGCGGATATAGCAATCAGCCCCAGCATTTT. This translates into CASSIQGGYSNQPQHF.

The rearrangement uses TRBV2 and TRBJ2-1; 9 bases line up with TRBD1. This CDR3 has 14 residues. Trimming cost V 9 bases and J 2 bases; bases outside gene matches: 5. Per germline, CDR1 SNHLY and CDR2 FYNNEI. The CDR3 sequence is CARTTGGAYNEQFF. Written as DNA, the CDR3 is TGTGCCAGAACCACAGGGGGCGCCTACAATGAGCAGTTCTTC.

The chain carries TRBV7-9 and TRBJ2-7; 7 positions match TRBD1. V trimming: 4 bases; J trimming: 3 bases; junction bases outside the gene matches: 9. CDR3 length: 15 residues. Per the germline V gene, CDR1 is SEHNR and CDR2 is FQNEAQ (reference sequence). The CDR3 sequence is CASSSPGQHLYEQYF. In nucleotides, the CDR3 is TGTGCCAGCAGCTCACCGGGACAGCACCTCTACGAGCAGTACTTC.

The chain employs TRBV11-2 and TRBJ1-2, with D possibly matching TRBD1 (5 bases). Trimming took 0 bases from V and 9 from J, leaving 11 bases between them. The CDR3 covers 13 residues. Looked up from germline, CDR1 is SGHAT and CDR2 is FQNNGV. The CDR3 nucleotides are TGTGCCAGCAGCTTAGAGGGGGTGAGGAGCTACACCTTC. Amino acid sequence: CASSLEGVRSYTF.

The CDR3 is CASSRGLPEGYTF. As DNA, the CDR3 is TGTGCCAGCAGCCGCGGACTGCCTGAGGGCTACACCTTC. The V call is TRBV9, the J call TRBJ1-2, with D unresolved. CDR3 length equals 13 residues. Germline V gene sequence: CDR1 SGDLS, CDR2 YYNGEE. Trimming removed 4 bases at V and 8 bases at J, with 15 bases between.

The chain is built from TRBV9 and TRBJ2-7, with D perhaps given as TRBD1 or TRBD2 (5 bases each). Between the trimmed V and J ends, which lost 0 bases and 6 bases, there was a span of 10 bases. This CDR3 spans 13 amino acids. Looked up from germline, CDR1 is SGDLS and CDR2 is YYNGEE. In DNA, the CDR3 is TGTGCCAGCAGCGTAGGTGGGGACGGCGAGCAGTACTTC. Its translation: CASSVGGDGEQYF. Filled out from reference TRBV9 and TRBJ2-7, the complete variable domain reads DSGVTQTPKHLITATGQRVTLRCSPRSGDLSVYWYQQSLDQGLQFLIQYYNGEERAKGNILERFSAQQFPDLHSELNLSSLELGDSALYFCASSVGGDGEQYFGPGTRLTVT.

The chain carries TRBV27 and TRBJ2-7, with D perhaps given as TRBD1 or TRBD2 (5 bases each). Between the trimmed V and J ends, which lost 7 bases and 7 bases, there was a span of 23 bases. This CDR3 region has 15 residues. Per the germline V gene, CDR1 is MNHEY and CDR2 is SMNVEV (reference sequence). CDR3 in amino acids: CASTRLDGTVGEQYF. The DNA for the CDR3 is TGTGCCAGCACCCGACTGGACGGGACGGTAGGGGAGCAGTACTTC.

The chain employs TRBV7-9 and TRBJ1-2, with D unclear. This CDR3 is 12 amino acids long. Germline V gene data show CDR1 as SEHNR and CDR2 as FQNEAQ (reference sequence). The V gene lost 1 base and the J gene lost 7 bases, with 7 bases spanning the gap. The CDR3 nucleotides read TGTGCCAGCAGCTTAGTCCGTCCTGGCTACACCTTC. This codes for CASSLVRPGYTF.

The chain joins TRBV7-9 to TRBJ2-1, with TRBD2 identical over 7 bases. This CDR3 contains 14 residues. With 3 bases clipped from V and 6 bases from J, the junction kept 5 bases outside the gene matches. CDR1 and CDR2 from the germline V gene are SEHNR and FQNEAQ (reference sequence). CDR3 nucleotide sequence: TGTGCCAGCAGCTTCCCTGGGGGGGGCAATGAGCAGTTCTTC. Protein sequence: CASSFPGGGNEQFF.

The chain combines TRBV11-2 with TRBJ1-1; D ambiguous. The CDR3 has 13 amino acids. Trimming removed 3 bases at V and 2 bases at J, with 7 bases between. In germline, CDR1 is SGHAT, CDR2 FQNNGV. The CDR3 spells CASSLSGNTEAFF. The CDR3 region has the DNA TGTGCCAGCAGCTTGTCAGGAAACACTGAAGCTTTCTTT.

The rearrangement joins TRBV29-1 to TRBJ2-7; D is unresolved. CDR1 is SQVTM and CDR2 is ANQGSEA in the germline V gene. This CDR3 is built from 12 residues. Trimming shortened V by 4 bases and J by 4 bases, and 11 bases separated the two germline ends. The CDR3 region is CSVGTALYEQYF. The CDR3 coding sequence is TGCAGCGTTGGAACAGCACTTTACGAGCAGTACTTC.

The chain joins TRBV27 to TRBJ2-1; 9 positions agree with TRBD1. With V trimmed by 4 bases and J by 14 bases, 3 bases remained unmatched. Germline assignment: CDR1 MNHEY and CDR2 SMNVEV (reference sequence). CDR3 length: 11 amino acids. The CDR3 region has the DNA TGTGCCAGCAGTTGGGGGGACAGGGAGTTCTTC. Amino acid sequence: CASSWGDREFF.

The chain uses TRBV27 and TRBJ2-7; D is perhaps TRBD1 (5 bases). The length of the CDR3 is 13 residues. CDR1 and CDR2 (germline): MNHEY, SMNVEV (reference sequence). Trimming took 4 bases from V and 3 from J, leaving 10 bases between them. The CDR3 sequence: CASSSTDSYEQYF. The CDR3 DNA follows: TGTGCCAGCAGTTCTACTGACAGCTACGAGCAGTACTTC.

This clone appeared a single time. The chain recombines TRBV4-2 with TRBJ1-3; 10 nucleotides align to TRBD1. There are 18 residues in the CDR3. Germline CDR1 reads LGHNA; CDR2 reads YNFKEQ. Trimming removed 2 bases from V and 2 bases from J; junction bases left unmatched: 9. CDR3 protein: CASSQPGTGEVAGNTIYF. CDR3 bases: TGTGCCAGCAGCCAACCCGGGACAGGGGAAGTGGCTGGAAACACCATATATTTT.

The V gene is TRBV7-3, the J gene TRBJ2-7, with D perhaps TRBD1 or TRBD2 (5 bases each). Germline assignment: CDR1 SGHTA and CDR2 FQGTGA. The CDR3 is made up of 16 amino acids. V dropped 5 bases and J dropped 0 bases, with 17 bases sitting between them. As DNA, the CDR3 is TGTGCCAGCAGCCCCTCCGGGGCTAGCAGCTCCTACGAGCAGTACTTC. Protein sequence: CASSPSGASSSYEQYF. Filled out from reference TRBV7-3 and TRBJ2-7, the complete variable domain reads GAGVSQTPSNKVTEKGKYVELRCDPISGHTALYWYRQSLGQGPEFLIYFQGTGAADDSGLPNDRFFAVRPEGSVSTLKIQRTERGDSAVYLCASSPSGASSSYEQYFGPGTRLTVT.